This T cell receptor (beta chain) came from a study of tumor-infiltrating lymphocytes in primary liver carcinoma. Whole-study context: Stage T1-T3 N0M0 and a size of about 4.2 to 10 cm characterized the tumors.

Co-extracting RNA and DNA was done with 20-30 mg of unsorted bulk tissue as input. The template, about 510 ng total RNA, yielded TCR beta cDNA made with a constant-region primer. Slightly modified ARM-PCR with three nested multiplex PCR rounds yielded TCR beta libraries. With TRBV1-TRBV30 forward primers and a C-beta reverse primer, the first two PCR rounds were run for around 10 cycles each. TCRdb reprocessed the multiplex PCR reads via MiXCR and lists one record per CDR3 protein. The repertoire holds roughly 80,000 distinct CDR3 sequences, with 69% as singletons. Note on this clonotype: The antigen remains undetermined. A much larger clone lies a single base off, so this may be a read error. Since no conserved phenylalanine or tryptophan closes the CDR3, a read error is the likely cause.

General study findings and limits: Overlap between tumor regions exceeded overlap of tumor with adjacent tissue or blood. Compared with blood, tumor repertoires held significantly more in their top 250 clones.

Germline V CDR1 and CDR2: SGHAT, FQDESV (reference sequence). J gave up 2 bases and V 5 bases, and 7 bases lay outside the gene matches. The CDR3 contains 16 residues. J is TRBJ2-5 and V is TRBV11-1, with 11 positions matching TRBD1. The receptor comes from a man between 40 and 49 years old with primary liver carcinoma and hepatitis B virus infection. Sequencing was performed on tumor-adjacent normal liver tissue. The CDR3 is CASSQGQGAIQETQYL. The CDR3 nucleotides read TGTGCCAGCAGCCAAGGACAGGGGGCAATTCAAGAGACCCAGTACCTC.